The source of this T cell receptor (beta chain) is a study of response to subunit inactivated influenza vaccine. Using its own MiXCR run on the RT-PCR reads, TCRdb lists one record per CDR3 protein. The data show 300,000 to 350,000 distinct CDR3 sequences, approximately 23% seen once. This clonotype was seen a few times. The sequence was obtained from a man between 50 and 70 years old who received an inactivated influenza vaccine. This sample comprised PBMCs from blood, obtained about 19 months after vaccination.

CDR3: CSARAHGQGQNNSPLHF. The CDR3 nucleotides are TGCAGTGCTAGAGCTCACGGACAGGGCCAGAATAATTCACCCCTCCACTTT. V gene TRBV20-1 combines with J gene TRBJ1-6; 8 nucleotides match TRBD1. V trimming: 1 base; J trimming: 5 bases; junction bases outside the gene matches: 10. Germline V CDR1 and CDR2: DFQATT, SNEGSKA (reference sequence). The CDR3 sequence is 17 residues long.